This T cell receptor (beta chain) was sequenced during a study of identical twins. Findings of the study overall: There were fewer insertions in abundant cord blood beta clonotypes, but memory repertoires showed no such pattern. Possibly, invariant MAIT and iNKT cells partly confounded zero-insertion analyses.

Concerning this clonotype itself: The target antigen is unknown.

TCRdb re-analysed the 5' RACE reads in MiXCR, keeping a single row per CDR3 protein. The sample includes 400,000 to 500,000 distinct CDR3 sequences, roughly an eighth of them seen just once. Germline-derived CDR1 and CDR2 are SEHNR and FQNEAQ (reference sequence). V was shortened by 6 bases and J by 3 bases, with 14 bases between the two germline ends. This CDR3 contains 14 residues. These data were likewise used in another study, on yellow fever vaccine responses in identical twins. In that study: Twins reportedly mounted vaccine T cell responses that seemed partly convergent, partly personalized.

The TCR originated in a woman aged 18 to 35 in good health. Sequencing input: CD4+ T cells sorted from blood. V is TRBV7-9 and J is TRBJ1-1; D uncertain. The CDR3 here is CASRDVSGDTEAFF. The DNA of the CDR3 is TGTGCCAGCAGGGACGTTAGTGGGGACACTGAAGCTTTCTTT.